The 23 T cell receptor beta chains given below trace back to one sample, sequenced in a study of T cells in Graves' hyperthyroidism and ophthalmopathy (dated by TCRdb to the late 2010s). Libraries came from multiplex PCR. Sequencer: Illumina HiSeq 2000. The TCR beta CDR3 regions were amplified from RNA transcripts. The first round of RT-PCR for the TCR CDR3 was performed with the HTBI primer set and the Qiagen OneStep RT-PCR kit. The public reads were quality trimmed at Q25 with fastp and then assembled into clones with MiXCR by TCRdb, keeping productive beta chains. Entries are consolidated by CDR3 protein sequence, retaining the most common genes and DNA. The sample has 35,000 to 40,000 distinct CDR3 sequences on record, 49% of them singletons. The ten top clones hold approximately 6.2% of the sample. The sample consisted of blood. These receptors all come from a woman aged 50 to 60 with Graves' hyperthyroidism that later progressed to Graves' ophthalmopathy.

The chain employs TRBV10-3 and TRBJ2-7, with 7 bases that match TRBD2. From germline, CDR1 is ENHRY and CDR2 SYGVKD. The CDR3 is 15 amino acids. V lost 5 bases to trimming and J lost 0 bases; unmatched junction nucleotides: 7. The CDR3 spells CAISTGLAVSYEQYF. The CDR3 coding sequence is TGTGCCATCAGTACGGGGCTAGCGGTCTCCTACGAGCAGTACTTC.

On this clonotype itself: The final CDR3 position lacks the conserved phenylalanine or tryptophan, pointing to a likely read error. No DNA is shown, since the ends of the CDR3 on it are uncertain; the CDR3 is the one TCRdb lists. This chain uses TRBV5-1 with TRBJ1-3; whether TRBD1, the table's D call, matches the DNA was not checked. Germline-derived CDR1 and CDR2 are SGHRS and YFSETQ. The CDR3 totals 9 residues, both ends included. The CDR3 sequence: CASSLGDRR.

This clonotype was picked up many times. The J gene is TRBJ1-6, the V gene TRBV6-4; 7 nucleotides line up with TRBD1. The CDR3 covers 15 residues. V gave up 6 bases and J gave up 0 bases; unmatched junction bases: 2. Germline V gives CDR1 MRHNA, CDR2 SNTAGT. The CDR3 DNA is TGTGCCAGCAGGGACAGGAGCTCCTATAATTCACCCCTCCACTTT. Amino acid sequence: CASRDRSSYNSPLHF.

V is TRBV15 and J is TRBJ1-2; D unclear. V was trimmed by 1 base and J by 8 bases, leaving 11 bases between them. Germline CDR1 is LNHNV and CDR2 is YYDKDF (reference sequence). The length of the CDR3 is 13 residues. Here the CDR3 reads CATSRGVDGGYTF. For the CDR3, the DNA is TGTGCCACCAGCAGAGGGGTTGATGGCGGCTACACCTTC.

On this clonotype itself: Given the absence of the conserved phenylalanine or tryptophan at the CDR3 end, a read error is likely. Because the CDR3's place on the DNA is in doubt, the DNA is left out and the CDR3 is given as listed by TCRdb. The chain employs TRBV5-4 and TRBJ1-3. Germline CDR1 is SGHNT and CDR2 is YYREEE (reference sequence). The CDR3 totals 8 residues, both ends included. CDR3 sequence: CASSLTIA.

The chain links TRBV6-6 to TRBJ2-7, with D possibly being TRBD1 (8 bases). The CDR3 is 15 residues long. Germline V gene data show CDR1 as MNHNY and CDR2 as SVGAGI (reference sequence). For the CDR3, the DNA is TGTGCAGCAGTTACAGGGGGGGCAAGAACCTACGAGCAGTACTTC. Amino acids: CAAVTGGARTYEQYF.

This clonotype has a count of ten or more. The rearrangement links TRBV19 to TRBJ1-5, with 9 nucleotides matching TRBD1. CDR1 and CDR2 from the germline V gene are LNHDA and SQIVND (reference sequence). V was clipped by 5 bases and J by 7 bases; unmatched bases: 12. This CDR3 has 16 residues. The CDR3 DNA reads TGTGCCAGTAGTCCAATCGACAGGGGGAAGGGACAGCCCCAGCATTTT. Protein: CASSPIDRGKGQPQHF.

V gene TRBV7-2 combines with J gene TRBJ2-5; the D gene is possibly TRBD2 (6 bases). Trimming stripped 5 bases from V and 5 bases from J, with 15 bases between. The CDR3 runs to 14 residues. Per germline, CDR1 SGHTA and CDR2 FQGNSA. The CDR3 DNA is TGTGCCAGCAGCGTAACCATAGCGGCGGAGACCCAGTACTTC. Translating it yields CASSVTIAAETQYF.

The chain uses TRBV28 and TRBJ1-4; D is perhaps TRBD1 (6 bases). The CDR3 extends over 18 amino acids. Germline CDR1 reads MDHEN; CDR2 reads SYDVKM. V lost 7 bases, J lost 0 bases, and 21 bases lay in between. The CDR3 region is CASTPRYRDYATNEKLFF. CDR3 in DNA: TGTGCCAGCACCCCGCGTTACAGGGACTATGCAACTAATGAAAAACTGTTTTTT.

J is TRBJ2-7 and V is TRBV5-1, with D perhaps matching TRBD1 (5 bases). The V and J ends lost 5 bases and 3 bases respectively, with 6 bases between them. The CDR3 has 11 amino acids. Germline V gives CDR1 SGHRS, CDR2 YFSETQ. CDR3 in DNA: TGCGCCAGCAGGGGGCGCTACGAGCAGTACTTC. It codes for CASRGRYEQYF.

With regard to this clonotype: The CDR3 carries no conserved terminal phenylalanine or tryptophan, so it likely arises from a read error. The chain employs TRBV12-3 or TRBV12-4 and TRBJ2-1, with TRBD2 identical over 7 bases. The length of the CDR3 is 17 residues. CDR3 coding DNA: TGTGCCAACAGTTTAATGGGCGGGGGTTTCTCCTACAATGAGCAGTTCCTC. It specifies CANSLMGGGFSYNEQFL.

Judged by abundance, this clonotype is medium-sized (0.01 to 0.1%). J is TRBJ2-3 and V is TRBV7-8; 7 bases match TRBD2. Per the germline V gene, CDR1 is SGHVS and CDR2 is FQNEAQ. CDR3 length equals 14 residues. The trim removed 2 bases at V and 4 bases at J, leaving 3 bases unmatched. DNA of the CDR3: TGTGCCAGCAGCTTATATGCGGGAGCAGATACGCAGTATTTT. Its protein is CASSLYAGADTQYF.

This clonotype was seen once. One end of the junction does not line up with germline, which may come from a read error. The rearrangement joins TRBV7-2 to TRBJ2-5; possible D gene TRBD1, 6 bases. CDR1 SGHTA and CDR2 FQGNSA come from the germline V gene. This CDR3 is 14 amino acids long. CDR3 sequence reads: CASAISGAQEAQYF. The CDR3 nucleotides read TGTGCCAGCGCCATTTCAGGGGCCCAAGAGGCCCAGTACTTC.

In its sample, this clonotype was seen many times. V is TRBV11-2 and J is TRBJ2-1; 10 bases map to TRBD2. The CDR3 length is 15 residues. Germline loops: CDR1 SGHAT, CDR2 FQNNGV. V lost 8 bases, J lost 3 bases, and 7 bases stayed unmatched. The CDR3, as DNA: TGTGCCAGCCACAGCGGGAGGGTTCGCTACAATGAGCAGTTCTTC. This sequence encodes CASHSGRVRYNEQFF. Using reference TRBV11-2 and TRBJ2-1 for the parts outside the CDR3, the full variable domain is EAGVAQSPRYKIIEKRQSVAFWCNPISGHATLYWYQQILGQGPKLLIQFQNNGVVDDSQLPKDRFSAERLKGVDSTLKIQPAKLEDSAVYLCASHSGRVRYNEQFFGPGTRLTVL.

The rearrangement links TRBV2 to TRBJ1-1; TRBD1 might be the D (6 bases). The CDR3 is 15 amino acids. In germline, CDR1 is SNHLY, CDR2 FYNNEI. V was shortened by 4 bases and J by 4 bases, with 16 bases between the two germline ends. CDR3 coding DNA: TGTGCCAGCAGTGGAAGGGGGGGATCGAGCACTGAAGCTTTCTTT. It is translated as CASSGRGGSSTEAFF.

The genes are TRBV29-1 and TRBJ2-7; the D gene is possibly TRBD2 (6 bases). CDR1 and CDR2 from the germline V gene are SQVTM and ANQGSEA. Deletions cut 7 bases from V and 4 bases from J, with 14 bases between. CDR3 length equals 12 residues. The CDR3 DNA sequence: TGCAGCGCTTGGAGGGGCGGGTACGAGCAGTACTTC. Protein sequence: CSAWRGGYEQYF.

CDR3 in amino acids: CASSSGQTSGGTDTQYF. DNA for the CDR3: TGCGCCAGCAGCTCGGGACAGACTAGCGGGGGCACAGATACGCAGTATTTT. The V gene is TRBV5-1, the J gene TRBJ2-3; 11 positions agree with TRBD2. V was pared by 3 bases and J by 1 base, with 7 bases of the junction left unmatched. CDR3 size: 17 residues. CDR1 is SGHRS, CDR2 YFSETQ, per germline.

This clonotype came up many times. V and J are TRBV30 and TRBJ2-1; 7 bases agree with TRBD2. Germline V gene data show CDR1 as GTSNPN and CDR2 as SVGIG (reference sequence). CDR3 length equals 13 residues. Losses at the gene ends were 5 bases for V and 7 bases for J; bases not matched to a gene: 8. CDR3 in amino acids: CAWGGVRKNEQFF. CDR3 DNA: TGTGCCTGGGGGGGGGTTCGAAAGAATGAGCAGTTCTTC.

The CDR3 reads CASSDLVGRGLAGAYNEQFF. The CDR3 DNA sequence: TGTGCCAGCAGTGATCTGGTTGGTCGGGGACTAGCGGGAGCCTACAATGAGCAGTTCTTC. This chain uses TRBV5-2 with TRBJ2-1; TRBD2, as called in the table, went unchecked against the DNA. TRBV5-2 is described as a pseudogene. The CDR3 is made up of 20 amino acids.

This clonotype was seen at least ten times. The rearrangement uses TRBV6-6 and TRBJ1-2, with a possible D match to TRBD1 (6 bases). The CDR3 runs to 14 residues. V was shortened by 4 bases and J by 4 bases, with 13 bases between the two germline ends. Per germline, CDR1 MNHNY and CDR2 SVGAGI (reference sequence). The CDR3: CASSSGDVRYGYTF. The DNA of the CDR3 is TGTGCCAGCAGTTCAGGGGATGTGCGCTATGGCTACACCTTC.

This chain uses TRBV24-1 with TRBJ2-7; TRBD1 matches 10 bases. CDR3 length equals 15 residues. The J segment lost 3 bases and the V segment lost 1 base, leaving 2 bases of the junction unmatched. Germline V lookup: CDR1 KGHDR, CDR2 SFDVKD. Written as DNA, the CDR3 is TGTGCCACCAGTGATTTCGGGACAGGGGACTACGAGCAGTACTTC. This sequence encodes CATSDFGTGDYEQYF.

Only one count was recorded for this clonotype. The genes are TRBV7-2 and TRBJ1-3, with D unresolved. The V and J ends lost 4 bases and 8 bases respectively, with 15 bases between them. Looked up from germline, CDR1 is SGHTA and CDR2 is FQGNSA. CDR3 size: 14 residues. The CDR3 coding sequence is TGTGCCAGCAGCTCGTATAACTATGGCTACACCATATATTTT. Translation gives CASSSYNYGYTIYF.

By sample fraction, this clonotype is medium-sized (0.01 to 0.1%). V and J are TRBV9 and TRBJ2-3; no clear D. The V end was cut by 3 bases, the J end by 3 bases, with 11 bases between. The CDR3 is 14 amino acids. The germline CDR1 and CDR2 sequences are SGDLS and YYNGEE. This CDR3 is CASSDSARTDTQYF. The CDR3 DNA reads as TGTGCCAGCAGCGACAGCGCGAGGACAGATACGCAGTATTTT. Drawing the rest from reference TRBV9 and TRBJ2-3, the complete variable domain is DSGVTQTPKHLITATGQRVTLRCSPRSGDLSVYWYQQSLDQGLQFLIQYYNGEERAKGNILERFSAQQFPDLHSELNLSSLELGDSALYFCASSDSARTDTQYFGPGTRLTVL.